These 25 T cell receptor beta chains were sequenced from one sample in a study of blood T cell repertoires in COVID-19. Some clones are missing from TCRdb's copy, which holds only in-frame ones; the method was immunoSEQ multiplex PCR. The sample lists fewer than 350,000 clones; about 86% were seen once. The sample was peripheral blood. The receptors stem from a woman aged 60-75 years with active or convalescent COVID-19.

The CDR3 DNA follows: TGTGCCAGCAGCCTCGCGACTAGCGGGGGGACTAGCACAGATACGCAGTATTTT. Translated, it gives CASSLATSGGTSTDTQYF. The rearrangement links TRBV7-3 to TRBJ2-3; 13 nucleotides line up with TRBD2. Trimming removed 5 bases from V and 0 bases from J; junction bases left unmatched: 8. This CDR3 comprises 18 residues. The germline V gene encodes CDR1 SGHTA and CDR2 FQGTGA. Together with reference TRBV7-3 and TRBJ2-3, the CDR3 gives the full variable domain: GAGVSQTPSNKVTEKGKYVELRCDPISGHTALYWYRQSLGQGPEFLIYFQGTGAADDSGLPNDRFFAVRPEGSVSTLKIQRTERGDSAVYLCASSLATSGGTSTDTQYFGPGTRLTVL.

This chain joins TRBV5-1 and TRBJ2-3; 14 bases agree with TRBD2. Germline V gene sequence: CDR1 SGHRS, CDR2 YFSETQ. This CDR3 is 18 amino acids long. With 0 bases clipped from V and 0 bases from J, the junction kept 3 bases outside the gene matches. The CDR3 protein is CASSLGLAGGPSTDTQYF. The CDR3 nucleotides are TGCGCCAGCAGCTTGGGACTAGCGGGGGGGCCGAGCACAGATACGCAGTATTTT. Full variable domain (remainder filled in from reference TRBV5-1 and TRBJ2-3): KAGVTQTPRYLIKTRGQQVTLSCSPISGHRSVSWYQQTPGQGLQFLFEYFSETQRNKGNFPGRFSGRQFSNSRSEMNVSTLELGDSALYLCASSLGLAGGPSTDTQYFGPGTRLTVL.

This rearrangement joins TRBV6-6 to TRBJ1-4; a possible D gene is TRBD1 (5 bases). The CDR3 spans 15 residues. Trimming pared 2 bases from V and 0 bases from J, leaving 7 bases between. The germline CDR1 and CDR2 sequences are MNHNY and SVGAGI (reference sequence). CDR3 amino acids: CASSYGGATNEKLFF. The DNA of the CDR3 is TGTGCCAGCAGTTACGGGGGGGCAACTAATGAAAAACTGTTTTTT.

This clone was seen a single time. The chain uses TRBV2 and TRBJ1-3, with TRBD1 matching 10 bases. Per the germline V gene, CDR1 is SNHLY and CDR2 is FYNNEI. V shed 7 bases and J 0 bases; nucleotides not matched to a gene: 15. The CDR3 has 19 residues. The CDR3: CASIRFLDRGYHSGNTIYF. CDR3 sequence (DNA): TGTGCCAGCATTAGGTTCCTGGACAGGGGGTACCACTCTGGAAACACCATATATTTT.

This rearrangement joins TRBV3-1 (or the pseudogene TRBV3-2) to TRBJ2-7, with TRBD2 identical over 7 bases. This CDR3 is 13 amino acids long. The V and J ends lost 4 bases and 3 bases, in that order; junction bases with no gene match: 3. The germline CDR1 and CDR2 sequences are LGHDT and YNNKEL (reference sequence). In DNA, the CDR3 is TGTGCCAGCAGCCCCTCGGGAGGCTACGAGCAGTACTTC. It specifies CASSPSGGYEQYF.

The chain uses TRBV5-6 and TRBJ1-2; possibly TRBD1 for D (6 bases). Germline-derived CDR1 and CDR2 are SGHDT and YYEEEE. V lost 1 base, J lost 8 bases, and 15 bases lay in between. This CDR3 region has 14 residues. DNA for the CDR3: TGTGCCAGCAGCTTGTGGGGGCCCGGAGGAGGCTACACCTTC. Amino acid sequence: CASSLWGPGGGYTF.

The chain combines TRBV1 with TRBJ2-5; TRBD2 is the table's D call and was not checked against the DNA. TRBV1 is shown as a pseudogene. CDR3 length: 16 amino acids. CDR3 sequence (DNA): TGCACCAGCAGCCAAGACGAGCGGGGGTCGGGGGAGACCCAGTACTTC. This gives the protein CTSSQDERGSGETQYF.

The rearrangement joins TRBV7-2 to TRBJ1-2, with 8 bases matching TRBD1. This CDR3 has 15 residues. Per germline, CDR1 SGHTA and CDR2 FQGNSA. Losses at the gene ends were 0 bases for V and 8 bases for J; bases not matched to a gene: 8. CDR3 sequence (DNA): TGTGCCAGCAGCTTAGCGGTCCCGACAGGGGAGGGCTACACCTTC. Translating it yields CASSLAVPTGEGYTF.

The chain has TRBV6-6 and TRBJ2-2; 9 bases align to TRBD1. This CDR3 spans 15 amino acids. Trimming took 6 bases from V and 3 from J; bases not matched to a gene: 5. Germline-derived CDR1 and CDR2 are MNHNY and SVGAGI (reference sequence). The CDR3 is CASSRGQGDTGELFF. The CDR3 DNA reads TGTGCCAGCAGCCGGGGACAGGGAGACACCGGGGAGCTGTTTTTT.

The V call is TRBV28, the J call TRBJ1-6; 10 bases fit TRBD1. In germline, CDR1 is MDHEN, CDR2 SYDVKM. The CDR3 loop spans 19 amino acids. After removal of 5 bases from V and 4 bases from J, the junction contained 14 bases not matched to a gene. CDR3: CASSPQRRTGGVYNSPLHF. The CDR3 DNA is TGTGCCAGCAGTCCCCAAAGAAGGACAGGGGGTGTGTATAATTCACCCCTCCACTTT.

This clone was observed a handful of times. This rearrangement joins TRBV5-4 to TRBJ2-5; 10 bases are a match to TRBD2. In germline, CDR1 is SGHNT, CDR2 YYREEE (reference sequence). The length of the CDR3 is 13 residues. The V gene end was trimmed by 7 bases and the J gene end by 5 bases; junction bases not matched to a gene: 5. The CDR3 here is CASHSGGSETQYF. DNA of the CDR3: TGTGCCAGCCATAGCGGGGGGAGTGAGACCCAGTACTTC.

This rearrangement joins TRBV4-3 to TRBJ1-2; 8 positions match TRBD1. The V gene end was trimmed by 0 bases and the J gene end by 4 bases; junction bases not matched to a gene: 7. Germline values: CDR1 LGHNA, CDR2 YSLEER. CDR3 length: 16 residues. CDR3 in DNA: TGCGCCAGCAGCCAAGAGGAGCATGACAGGGGCTATGGCTACACCTTC. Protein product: CASSQEEHDRGYGYTF.

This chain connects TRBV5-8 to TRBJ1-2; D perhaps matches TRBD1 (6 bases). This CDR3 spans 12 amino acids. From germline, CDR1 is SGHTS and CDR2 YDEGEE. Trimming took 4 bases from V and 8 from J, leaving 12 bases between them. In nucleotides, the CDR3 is TGTGCCAGCAGCAGGACAGCGATGGGCTACACCTTC. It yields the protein CASSRTAMGYTF.

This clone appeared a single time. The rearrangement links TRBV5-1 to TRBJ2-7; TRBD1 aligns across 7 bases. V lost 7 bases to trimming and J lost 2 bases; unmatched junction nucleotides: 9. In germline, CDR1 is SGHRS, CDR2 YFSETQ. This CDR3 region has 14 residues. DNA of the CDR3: TGCGCCAGCGGTCAGGGGGTCCCCCCCTACGAGCAGTACTTC. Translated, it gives CASGQGVPPYEQYF. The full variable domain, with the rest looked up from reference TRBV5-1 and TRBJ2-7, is KAGVTQTPRYLIKTRGQQVTLSCSPISGHRSVSWYQQTPGQGLQFLFEYFSETQRNKGNFPGRFSGRQFSNSRSEMNVSTLELGDSALYLCASGQGVPPYEQYFGPGTRLTVT.

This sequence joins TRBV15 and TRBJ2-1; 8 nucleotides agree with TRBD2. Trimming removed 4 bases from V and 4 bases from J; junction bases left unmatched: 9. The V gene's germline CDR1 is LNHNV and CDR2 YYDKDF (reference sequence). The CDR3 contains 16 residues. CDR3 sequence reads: CATSTLAGSAYNEQFF. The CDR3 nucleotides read TGTGCCACCAGCACCTTAGCGGGGTCGGCGTACAATGAGCAGTTCTTC.

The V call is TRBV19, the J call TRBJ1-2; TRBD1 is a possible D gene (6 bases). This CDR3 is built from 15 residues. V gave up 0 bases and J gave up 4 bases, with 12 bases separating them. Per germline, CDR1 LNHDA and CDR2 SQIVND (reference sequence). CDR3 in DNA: TGTGCCAGTAGTATAGATCCGACAGGAGGCTATGGCTACACCTTC. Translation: CASSIDPTGGYGYTF. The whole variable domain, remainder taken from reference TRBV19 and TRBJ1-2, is DGGITQSPKYLFRKEGQNVTLSCEQNLNHDAMYWYRQDPGQGLRLIYYSQIVNDFQKGDIAEGYSVSREKKESFPLTVTSAQKNPTAFYLCASSIDPTGGYGYTFGSGTRLTVV.

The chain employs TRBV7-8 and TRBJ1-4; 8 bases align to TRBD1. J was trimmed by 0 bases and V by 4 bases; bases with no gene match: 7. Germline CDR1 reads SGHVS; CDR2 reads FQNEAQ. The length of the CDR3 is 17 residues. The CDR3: CASSSGGRGATNEKLFF. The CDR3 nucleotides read TGTGCCAGCAGCTCAGGGGGCCGTGGGGCAACTAATGAAAAACTGTTTTTT.

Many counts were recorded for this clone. The CDR3 loop is CASTPLEGQREQYF. The DNA of the CDR3 is TGTGCCAGCACCCCCCTGGAGGGGCAGCGCGAGCAGTACTTC. The rearrangement links TRBV28 to TRBJ2-7; D possibly corresponds to TRBD2 (6 bases). The ends were cut back, 7 bases at V and 6 bases at J, with 19 bases in the middle. CDR3 size: 14 residues. Germline lookup yields CDR1 MDHEN and CDR2 SYDVKM.

Here the CDR3 reads CASSGLVTASYNEQFF. The CDR3 coding sequence is TGTGCCAGCAGTGGGTTGGTGACAGCCTCCTACAATGAGCAGTTCTTC. V usage is TRBV2 and J usage is TRBJ2-1, with D tentatively TRBD1 (5 bases). The germline CDR1 and CDR2 sequences are SNHLY and FYNNEI. With 4 bases removed from V and 0 bases from J, the gap between germline ends came to 13 bases. This CDR3 region has 16 residues.

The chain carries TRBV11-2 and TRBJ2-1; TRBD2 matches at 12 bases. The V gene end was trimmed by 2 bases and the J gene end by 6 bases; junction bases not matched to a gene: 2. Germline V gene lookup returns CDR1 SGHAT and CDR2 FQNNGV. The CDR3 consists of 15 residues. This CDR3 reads CASSLLAGGPNEQFF. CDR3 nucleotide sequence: TGTGCCAGCAGCTTACTAGCGGGGGGGCCCAATGAGCAGTTCTTC.

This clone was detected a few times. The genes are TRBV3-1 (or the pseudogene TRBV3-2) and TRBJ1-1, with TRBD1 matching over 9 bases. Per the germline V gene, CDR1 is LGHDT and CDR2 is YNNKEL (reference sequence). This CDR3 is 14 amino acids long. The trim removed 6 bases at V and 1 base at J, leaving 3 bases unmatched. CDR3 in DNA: TGTGCCAGCAGGGGGACAGGGCGGAACACTGAAGCTTTCTTT. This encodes CASRGTGRNTEAFF.

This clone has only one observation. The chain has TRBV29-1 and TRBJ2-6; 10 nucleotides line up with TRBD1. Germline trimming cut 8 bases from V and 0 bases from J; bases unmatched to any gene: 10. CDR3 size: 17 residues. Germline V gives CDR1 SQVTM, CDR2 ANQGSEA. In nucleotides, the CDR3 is TGCAGCTTCGCTCCGGGACAGGGGTTCTCTGGGGCCAACGTCCTGACTTTC. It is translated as CSFAPGQGFSGANVLTF.

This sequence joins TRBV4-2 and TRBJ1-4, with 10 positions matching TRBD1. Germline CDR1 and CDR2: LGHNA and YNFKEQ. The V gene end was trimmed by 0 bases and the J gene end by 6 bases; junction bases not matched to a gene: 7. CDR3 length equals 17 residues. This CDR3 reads CASSQEGGGTGDEKLFF. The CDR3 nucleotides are TGTGCCAGCAGCCAAGAAGGGGGCGGGACAGGGGATGAAAAACTGTTTTTT.

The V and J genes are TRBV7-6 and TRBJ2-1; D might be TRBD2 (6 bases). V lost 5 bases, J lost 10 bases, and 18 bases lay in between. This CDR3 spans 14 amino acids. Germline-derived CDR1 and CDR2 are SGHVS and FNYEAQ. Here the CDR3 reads CASSPTIADIEQFF. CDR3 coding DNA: TGTGCCAGCAGCCCGACCATAGCGGATATCGAGCAGTTCTTC. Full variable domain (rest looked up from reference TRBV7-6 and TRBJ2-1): GAGVSQSPRYKVTKRGQDVALRCDPISGHVSLYWYRQALGQGPEFLTYFNYEAQQDKSGLPNDRFSAERPEGSISTLTIQRTEQRDSAMYRCASSPTIADIEQFFGPGTRLTVL.

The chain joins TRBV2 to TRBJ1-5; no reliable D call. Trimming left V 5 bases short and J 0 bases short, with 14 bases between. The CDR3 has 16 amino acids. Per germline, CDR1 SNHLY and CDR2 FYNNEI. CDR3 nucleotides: TGTGCCAGCAGTACTACGTCCGGTTATAGCAATCAGCCCCAGCATTTT. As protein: CASSTTSGYSNQPQHF.